This T cell receptor (beta chain) was sequenced for a study of human T cells and chemical hapten exposure. Time point: patch test 1, 2 weeks after DPC sensitization. Treatment specified: therapeutic diphenylcyclopropenone sensitization with weekly scalp DPC. Alopecia patients deemed DPC-suitable, aged 18 to 70, excluding pregnancy. V dropped 0 bases and J dropped 4; count of bases not matched to a gene: 8. The V gene's germline CDR1 is LGHNA and CDR2 YNFKEQ. CDR3 length: 16 amino acids. MiXCR, run by TCRdb on the RACE reads, gives a single entry per CDR3 protein. The repertoire holds about 99,000 distinct CDR3 sequences, with around 12% as singletons. This clonotype was seen ten or more times. Its antigen is not identified. Study-level results: TCRs at a frequency above 1 in 1000 stayed unchanged with DPC sensitization.

The chain joins TRBV4-2 to TRBJ1-1, with 7 bases matching TRBD1. The sample was whole blood, taken in connection with sensitization to the hapten diphenylcyclopropenone (DPC). This TCR derives from a woman in her forties with alopecia areata. Some clones in this sample may be carry-over from other donors' samples. This CDR3 reads CASSQDWSQGGTEAFF. CDR3 coding DNA: TGTGCCAGCAGCCAAGACTGGTCGCAGGGGGGCACTGAAGCTTTCTTT.